The source of this TCR beta chain is a study of shared clonotypes between healthy human individuals. Turning to the study itself: Plates per donor: three CD4 naive, three CD4 memory, two CD8 naive, one CD8 memory. Overall study results and limits: Sequencing depth was predicted to influence how clonotypes are shared among donors. Although depth was large, rarefaction showed that sequencing of the sorted subsets was incomplete.

About this clone itself: No antigen is known for it.

The germline CDR1 and CDR2 sequences are SGHRS and YFSETQ. Between the trimmed V and J ends, which lost 2 bases and 1 base, there was a span of 14 bases. The CDR3 spans 16 residues. Under the authors' procedure: ImmunoSEQ output lacked quality scores and full-length reads, limiting matched filtering. Libraries were prepared by immunoSEQ multiplex PCR; TCRdb keeps only in-frame clonotypes and omits some of them. The V and J calls and the clone size are those of that table, but D and trimming were determined from the DNA. This sample carries around 700,000 clones, approximately 79% of them seen once, and the ten largest clones take less than 2%.

The material sequenced was memory CD4+ T cells sorted from blood. Subset: CD45RA-negative fraction. The TCR comes from a woman aged 25 to 45 in good health. The chain recombines TRBV5-1 with TRBJ2-3; weak D call: TRBD2 (5 bases). CDR3 protein: CASSFSTGTRTDTQYF. The CDR3 DNA reads as TGCGCCAGCAGCTTTTCAACGGGAACGCGCACAGATACGCAGTATTTT.